The clone carrying this T cell receptor beta chain was recorded many times. What it binds is not known. The sample is drawn from a study of regulatory T cells in long-lasting Graves disease. Study context: Patients with new Graves' disease had used antithyroid drugs below 3 months. Study-wide points: Persistent disease showed a preference for TRBV28, TRBJ1-2 and TRBJ2-5.

CDR3 length equals 14 residues. Trimming pared 6 bases from V and 1 base from J, leaving 12 bases between. Germline V gives CDR1 LNHDA, CDR2 SQIVND (reference sequence). Library construction for TCR beta used iRepertoire HTBI primers and Arm-PCR of CDR3 regions. Via MiXCR, TCRdb re-called the multiplex PCR reads, giving one row per CDR3 protein. The sample carries fewer than 450,000 distinct CDR3 sequences, 14% to 15% recorded once. Time point of the sample: newly diagnosed GD, antithyroid drugs for less than 3 months. PBMC RNA was the source of the TCR library. Another study also made use of these data, one on T cells in Graves' hyperthyroidism and ophthalmopathy. Per that paper: Diagnosis of hyperthyroidism was new in patients aged 18 to 65, and its duration was under 2 months.

The specimen comprised peripheral blood mononuclear cells (PBMCs), sampled at new diagnosis, from a patient treated with antithyroid drugs. This sequence joins TRBV19 and TRBJ1-1; D remains ambiguous. The source is a woman aged 40 to 55 with Graves disease. CDR3 sequence (DNA): TGTGCCAGTAGCACCTTAAACGGGAACACTGAAGCTTTCTTT. It codes for CASSTLNGNTEAFF. The full variable domain, in which reference TRBV19 and TRBJ1-1 provide the parts outside the CDR3, is DGGITQSPKYLFRKEGQNVTLSCEQNLNHDAMYWYRQDPGQGLRLIYYSQIVNDFQKGDIAEGYSVSREKKESFPLTVTSAQKNPTAFYLCASSTLNGNTEAFFGQGTRLTVV.